This T cell receptor (beta chain) was captured by sequencing in a study of blood T cell repertoires in COVID-19. At the level of the study: Acute and convalescent COVID-19 samples came from the United States, Italy and Spain. T cells, B-cell-depleted T cells, or PBMCs supplied cDNA or gDNA.

In the authors' methods: Researchers report that nucleated cell counts were estimated from reference gene primer amplification. Method: immunoSEQ multiplex PCR; TCRdb's copy keeps in-frame clones and lacks some. V and J calls and clone size are as listed in that table; D and trimming were resolved from the DNA. The sample lists about 50,000 clones; about nine tenths were seen once. Germline CDR1 MNHEY, CDR2 SMNVEV (reference sequence). V lost 4 bases and J lost 6, with 18 bases in between. The length of the CDR3 is 15 residues. Specimen: peripheral blood. The clonotype originates from a man aged 55 to 70 with active or convalescent COVID-19. The gene calls are TRBV27 and TRBJ1-2, with D unclear. The CDR3 sequence is CASSSWEGRLHGYTF. DNA of the CDR3: TGTGCCAGCAGTTCGTGGGAGGGCAGGTTGCATGGCTACACCTTC.